The 20 T cell receptor beta chains given below trace back to one sample, sequenced in a study of cytomegalovirus exposure and HLA in healthy donors. 60 Vbeta and 13 Jbeta primers were used in PCR. Generated by immunoSEQ multiplex PCR, the TCRdb table keeps only in-frame clones and is missing some. Among some 84,000 clones listed, 55% to 70% were seen once. Sequences were obtained from PBMCs. The receptors originated from a woman between 35 and 50 years old in good health and CMV-seropositive.

Of note for this clone: Other DNA sequences within the sample encode an identical CDR3. The CDR3 DNA reads as TGTGCCAGCAGCCTATCGACGGGGAACACTGAAGCTTTCTTT. Translating it yields CASSLSTGNTEAFF. The rearrangement joins TRBV4-2 to TRBJ1-1, with D hard to call. The CDR3 length is 14 residues. The V end lost 4 bases, the J end lost 1 base, and 10 bases lay between the germline ends. Germline lookup yields CDR1 LGHNA and CDR2 YNFKEQ.

This clone was seen only a few times. This chain joins TRBV29-1 and TRBJ2-1; TRBD2 agrees at 7 bases. V shed 4 bases, J shed 6 bases, and the junction held 9 bases outside the gene matches. The CDR3 length is 14 residues. Looked up from germline, CDR1 is SQVTM and CDR2 is ANQGSEA. The chain's CDR3 is CSVGSSGSINEQFF. CDR3 bases: TGCAGCGTTGGGTCTAGCGGTAGTATCAATGAGCAGTTCTTC.

This rearrangement joins TRBV28 to TRBJ2-2; 11 nucleotides line up with TRBD2. The V and J ends lost 4 bases and 4 bases, in that order; junction bases with no gene match: 5. The germline CDR1 and CDR2 sequences are MDHEN and SYDVKM. The CDR3 extends over 16 amino acids. The CDR3 reads CASSSTSGRGTGELFF. The CDR3 DNA is TGTGCCAGCAGTTCTACTAGCGGGAGAGGCACCGGGGAGCTGTTTTTT.

The V and J genes are TRBV27 and TRBJ2-5; 7 nucleotides match TRBD2. Losses at the gene ends were 7 bases for V and 4 bases for J; bases not matched to a gene: 3. The CDR3 runs to 12 residues. Germline-derived CDR1 and CDR2 are MNHEY and SMNVEV (reference sequence). In DNA form, the CDR3 reads TGTGCCAGCAAAGGGGAGGGAGAGACCCAGTACTTC. This codes for CASKGEGETQYF.

The chain carries TRBV5-1 and TRBJ2-5; 11 bases line up with TRBD1. The better agreement between TRBJ2-7 and the DNA end casts doubt on the J call. Germline CDR1 and CDR2: SGHRS and YFSETQ. The CDR3 contains 16 residues. CDR3 coding DNA: TGCGCCAGCAGCAGCGGGACAGGGGGTTTTCTCTACGAGCAGTACTTC. This encodes CASSSGTGGFLYEQYF.

This clone was counted only a few times. The chain combines TRBV28 with TRBJ2-7; the D is unclear. Germline V gene sequence: CDR1 MDHEN, CDR2 SYDVKM. CDR3 length: 17 residues. Trimming shortened V by 3 bases and J by 0 bases, and 18 bases separated the two germline ends. CDR3 nucleotides: TGTGCCAGCAGTTTTCTAATGACACCCAATCCCTCCTACGAGCAGTACTTC. It is translated as CASSFLMTPNPSYEQYF.

This clone was observed a single time. The genes are TRBV25-1 and TRBJ2-7, with TRBD2 matching over 9 bases. V lost 8 bases and J lost 2; bases outside the gene matches: 7. CDR3 length equals 14 residues. Germline V gives CDR1 MGHDK, CDR2 SYGVNS. CDR3 DNA sequence: TGTGCCAGCCTGGGCGGGAGGGAGACCTACGAGCAGTACTTC. Translation: CASLGGRETYEQYF.

This clone has just a few counts. This rearrangement joins TRBV7-2 to TRBJ1-3, with 7 nucleotides matching TRBD1. The CDR3 is 16 amino acids. The V gene end was trimmed by 5 bases and the J gene end by 0 bases; junction bases not matched to a gene: 7. CDR1 SGHTA and CDR2 FQGNSA come from the germline V gene. The CDR3 coding sequence is TGTGCCAGCAGCCCCAGAAGGACAGGCTCTGGAAACACCATATATTTT. This encodes CASSPRRTGSGNTIYF.

This clone showed up just once. The chain carries TRBV28 and TRBJ2-1; 16 bases align to TRBD2. V lost 8 bases, J lost 14 bases, and 6 bases stayed unmatched. The CDR3 loop spans 13 amino acids. Germline CDR1 is MDHEN and CDR2 is SYDVKM. CDR3 DNA sequence: TGTGCCAGCTTTGGGACTAGCGGGAGGGAGAAGTTCTTC. It translates to CASFGTSGREKFF.

The J gene is TRBJ1-1, the V gene TRBV2; D gene unclear. This CDR3 contains 13 residues. V was clipped by 4 bases and J by 2 bases, with 8 bases between them. Germline loops: CDR1 SNHLY, CDR2 FYNNEI. CDR3 region: CASSGTRNTEAFF. CDR3 nucleotide sequence: TGTGCCAGCAGTGGCACACGAAACACTGAAGCTTTCTTT.

This rearrangement joins TRBV15 to TRBJ2-1, with D unresolved. Per the germline V gene, CDR1 is LNHNV and CDR2 is YYDKDF (reference sequence). The CDR3 length is 15 residues. The V and J ends lost 0 bases and 9 bases respectively, with 15 bases between them. For the CDR3, the DNA is TGTGCCACCAGCAGAGATCCGTCTAGTAGTGGTGAGCAGTTCTTC. It codes for CATSRDPSSSGEQFF.

This sequence joins TRBV14 and TRBJ2-5; D gene unclear. The germline gives CDR1 SGHDN, CDR2 FVKESK. Trimming shortened V by 1 base and J by 5 bases, and 5 bases separated the two germline ends. This CDR3 is 12 amino acids long. The DNA for the CDR3 is TGTGCCAGCAGCCAAGTTGCGGAGACCCAGTACTTC. Its protein product is CASSQVAETQYF. Based on the CDR3 plus reference TRBV14 and TRBJ2-5, the full variable domain is EAGVTQFPSHSVIEKGQTVTLRCDPISGHDNLYWYRRVMGKEIKFLLHFVKESKQDESGMPNNRFLAERTGGTYSTLKVQPAELEDSGVYFCASSQVAETQYFGPGTRLLVL.

The chain links TRBV5-4 to TRBJ2-6; 8 bases are shared with TRBD1. Per the germline V gene, CDR1 is SGHNT and CDR2 is YYREEE (reference sequence). The J segment lost 0 bases and the V segment lost 7 bases, leaving 9 bases of the junction unmatched. This CDR3 is built from 17 residues. CDR3 DNA: TGTGCCAGCCCCCTAGGGCAGGGGGCCTCTGGGGCCAACGTCCTGACTTTC. Its translation is CASPLGQGASGANVLTF.

The sample holds a few counts of this clone. The V call is TRBV2, the J call TRBJ1-1; 9 bases match TRBD1. The V segment lost 5 bases and the J segment 9 bases; nucleotides outside the gene matches: 1. The CDR3 sequence is 11 residues long. CDR1 and CDR2 from the germline V gene are SNHLY and FYNNEI. The DNA of the CDR3 is TGTGCCAGCAGTAACAGGGGGCAAGCTTTCTTT. Its translation: CASSNRGQAFF. Filled out from reference TRBV2 and TRBJ1-1, the complete variable domain reads EPEVTQTPSHQVTQMGQEVILRCVPISNHLYFYWYRQILGQKVEFLVSFYNNEISEKSEIFDDQFSVERPDGSNFTLKIRSTKLEDSAMYFCASSNRGQAFFGQGTRLTVV.

This rearrangement joins TRBV28 to TRBJ1-1; TRBD1 matches at 7 bases. Trimming removed 3 bases from V and 7 bases from J; junction bases left unmatched: 11. This CDR3 has 15 residues. Germline loops: CDR1 MDHEN, CDR2 SYDVKM. CDR3 DNA sequence: TGTGCCAGCAGTTTCGGCGACAGGGCCCGACTTGAAGCTTTCTTT. Protein product: CASSFGDRARLEAFF.

This chain connects TRBV6-1 to TRBJ2-1, with D possibly TRBD2 on 6 matching bases. The CDR3 is 15 amino acids. In germline, CDR1 is MNHNS, CDR2 SASEGT. The V gene lost 6 bases and the J gene lost 2 bases, with 14 bases spanning the gap. The CDR3 sequence: CASRFEDYTYNEQFF. The CDR3 DNA reads as TGTGCCAGCAGGTTCGAGGACTACACCTACAATGAGCAGTTCTTC.

This clone was detected only once. This sequence joins TRBV2 and TRBJ2-6; 7 nucleotides agree with TRBD1. CDR3 length: 16 residues. The V and J ends lost 7 bases and 1 base, in that order; junction bases with no gene match: 7. The V gene's germline CDR1 is SNHLY and CDR2 FYNNEI. CDR3 loop: CASKPGQRSGANVLTF. The CDR3 coding sequence is TGTGCCAGCAAACCGGGACAGCGGTCTGGGGCCAACGTCCTGACTTTC.

This clone was seen just once. The rearrangement links TRBV7-2 to TRBJ2-7; D may be TRBD2 (6 bases). With 2 bases removed from V and 1 base from J, the gap between germline ends came to 18 bases. Germline CDR1 SGHTA, CDR2 FQGNSA. CDR3 size: 17 residues. The CDR3 reads CASSLSRYSGSSYEQYF. The CDR3 DNA follows: TGTGCCAGCAGCTTAAGTAGGTACAGCGGGTCGTCCTACGAGCAGTACTTC.

The rearrangement uses TRBV5-1 and TRBJ2-2, with a weak D call TRBD1 (6 bases). Germline V gives CDR1 SGHRS, CDR2 YFSETQ. This CDR3 comprises 16 residues. Trimming removed 0 bases from V and 3 bases from J, with 12 bases in between. The CDR3 DNA follows: TGCGCCAGCAGCTTGGTGCCAGGGGTAGACACCGGGGAGCTGTTTTTT. It yields the protein CASSLVPGVDTGELFF. The full variable domain, its missing parts supplied by reference TRBV5-1 and TRBJ2-2, is KAGVTQTPRYLIKTRGQQVTLSCSPISGHRSVSWYQQTPGQGLQFLFEYFSETQRNKGNFPGRFSGRQFSNSRSEMNVSTLELGDSALYLCASSLVPGVDTGELFFGEGSRLTVL.

This clone occurred a few times. The CDR3 coding sequence is TGTGCCAGCAGCTTAGCGGCGGGGGGGAGCTACGAGCAGTACTTC. It translates to CASSLAAGGSYEQYF. This chain connects TRBV7-2 to TRBJ2-7; 9 positions agree with TRBD2. In germline, CDR1 is SGHTA, CDR2 FQGNSA. Trimming took 0 bases from V and 3 from J; bases not matched to a gene: 3. This CDR3 spans 15 amino acids. The full variable domain, its missing parts supplied by reference TRBV7-2 and TRBJ2-7, is GAGVSQSPSNKVTEKGKDVELRCDPISGHTALYWYRQSLGQGLEFLIYFQGNSAPDKSGLPSDRFSAERTGGSVSTLTIQRTQQEDSAVYLCASSLAAGGSYEQYFGPGTRLTVT.